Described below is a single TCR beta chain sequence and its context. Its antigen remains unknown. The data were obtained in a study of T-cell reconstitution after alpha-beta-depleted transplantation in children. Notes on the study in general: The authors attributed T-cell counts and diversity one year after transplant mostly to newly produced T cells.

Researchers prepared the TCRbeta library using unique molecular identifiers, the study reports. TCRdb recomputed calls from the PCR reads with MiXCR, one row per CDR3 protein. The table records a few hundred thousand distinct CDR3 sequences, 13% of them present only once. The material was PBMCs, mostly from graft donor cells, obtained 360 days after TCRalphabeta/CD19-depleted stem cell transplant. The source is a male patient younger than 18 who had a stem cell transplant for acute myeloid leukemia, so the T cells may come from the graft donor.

The CDR3 region is CASSLATSGSLAKNIQYF. CDR3 coding DNA: TGTGCCAGCAGTTTAGCGACTAGCGGATCCTTAGCCAAAAACATTCAGTACTTC. This chain joins TRBV12-3 or TRBV12-4 and TRBJ2-4; TRBD2 aligns across 9 bases. This CDR3 region has 18 residues. V gave up 0 bases and J gave up 0 bases; unmatched junction bases: 6.